Following are 15 T cell receptor beta chains from one sample sequenced in a study of cytomegalovirus exposure and HLA in healthy donors. The study ran its PCR with 60 Vbeta and 13 Jbeta primers. TCRdb's copy holds only in-frame clones and misses some; the assay was immunoSEQ multiplex PCR. The sample carries about 120,000 clones, roughly 82% recorded once. Sample: PBMCs. The receptors come from a young woman in good health and CMV-seronegative.

The chain couples TRBV7-2 to TRBJ2-5, with D possibly being TRBD2 (7 bases). V lost 8 bases, J lost 4 bases, and 11 bases lay in between. The length of the CDR3 is 12 residues. The V gene's germline CDR1 is SGHTA and CDR2 FQGNSA. CDR3 loop: CASGGARETQYF. DNA of the CDR3: TGTGCCAGCGGGGGGGCCCGAGAGACCCAGTACTTC.

This clone was counted a few times. The chain has TRBV9 and TRBJ2-7; 12 bases match TRBD1. Losses at the gene ends were 1 base for V and 2 bases for J; bases not matched to a gene: 10. The V gene's germline CDR1 is SGDLS and CDR2 YYNGEE. The CDR3 extends over 18 amino acids. Written as DNA, the CDR3 is TGTGCCAGCAGCGTACAGGGGACAGGGGGCGCGGGGGCCTACGAGCAGTACTTC. The encoded protein is CASSVQGTGGAGAYEQYF. The full variable domain, rest sourced from reference TRBV9 and TRBJ2-7, is DSGVTQTPKHLITATGQRVTLRCSPRSGDLSVYWYQQSLDQGLQFLIQYYNGEERAKGNILERFSAQQFPDLHSELNLSSLELGDSALYFCASSVQGTGGAGAYEQYFGPGTRLTVT.

This clone was seen a handful of times. The chain combines TRBV5-8 with TRBJ1-2; D remains ambiguous. V lost 1 base, J lost 12 bases, and 7 bases lay in between. The CDR3 runs 10 residues. Germline CDR1 and CDR2: SGHTS and YDEGEE. CDR3: CASSLTGDTF. The CDR3 nucleotides are TGTGCCAGCAGCTTGACCGGGGACACCTTC.

This clone occurred once. This rearrangement joins TRBV19 to TRBJ1-5; 8 bases are a match to TRBD1. CDR1 is LNHDA and CDR2 is SQIVND in the germline V gene (reference sequence). The CDR3 is made up of 15 amino acids. With 1 base clipped from V and 7 bases from J, the junction kept 6 bases outside the gene matches. This chain's CDR3 is CASSIGQGARQPQHF. The CDR3 coding sequence is TGTGCCAGTAGTATAGGTCAGGGGGCGAGACAGCCCCAGCATTTT.

This clone has only one observation. The chain combines TRBV11-2 with TRBJ2-5, with TRBD2 identical over 11 bases. CDR3 length: 14 residues. Germline values: CDR1 SGHAT, CDR2 FQNNGV. The V and J ends lost 6 bases and 2 bases, in that order; junction bases with no gene match: 2. CDR3: CASSTSGGQETQYF. As DNA, the CDR3 is TGTGCCAGCAGTACTAGCGGGGGACAAGAGACCCAGTACTTC.

In this sample, this clone turned up a few times. This chain joins TRBV27 and TRBJ2-7; no clear D gene. Germline V gene sequence: CDR1 MNHEY, CDR2 SMNVEV (reference sequence). The V end lost 6 bases, the J end lost 5 bases, and 17 bases lay between the germline ends. This CDR3 is 14 amino acids long. The CDR3 DNA is TGTGCCAGCAGATCTGGCAGGTTGGCTAACGAGCAGTACTTC. This codes for CASRSGRLANEQYF.

In this sample, this clone turned up a few times. The chain carries TRBV29-1 and TRBJ1-1; D is unresolved. V lost 4 bases and J 4 bases, leaving 13 bases between the germline ends. Germline CDR1 and CDR2: SQVTM and ANQGSEA. The CDR3 extends over 13 amino acids. The CDR3 nucleotides are TGCAGCGTTGTACTTCCTCCCGGCACTGAAGCTTTCTTT. Translated: CSVVLPPGTEAFF.

This clone is a singleton in its sample. Here the CDR3 DNA reads TGTGCCAGCAGCCCCGCGGTGGCCTACGAGCAGTACTTC. It encodes CASSPAVAYEQYF. The gene calls are TRBV7-2 and TRBJ2-5; D ambiguous. The tail of the sequence fits TRBJ2-7 better, so the J call may be wrong. The germline gives CDR1 SGHTA, CDR2 FQGNSA. CDR3 length: 13 residues.

The table lists this clone with a count of one. The chain is built from TRBV14 and TRBJ1-2; D call uncertain. Germline V CDR1 and CDR2: SGHDN, FVKESK. Trimming left V 1 base short and J 8 bases short, with 14 bases between. This CDR3 spans 14 amino acids. CDR3 residues: CASSQGAVVLGYTF. CDR3 DNA: TGTGCCAGCAGCCAAGGAGCGGTAGTTTTAGGCTACACCTTC. The full variable domain, in which reference TRBV14 and TRBJ1-2 provide the parts outside the CDR3, is EAGVTQFPSHSVIEKGQTVTLRCDPISGHDNLYWYRRVMGKEIKFLLHFVKESKQDESGMPNNRFLAERTGGTYSTLKVQPAELEDSGVYFCASSQGAVVLGYTFGSGTRLTVV.

The genes are TRBV6-1 and TRBJ2-2; 7 nucleotides align to TRBD1. CDR1 and CDR2 from the germline V gene are MNHNS and SASEGT. The V gene end was trimmed by 5 bases and the J gene end by 7 bases; junction bases not matched to a gene: 4. CDR3 length: 13 amino acids. In nucleotides, the CDR3 is TGTGCCAGCAGTATAAGGGACAGCGGGGAGCTGTTTTTT. This encodes CASSIRDSGELFF.

This chain connects TRBV6-1 to TRBJ1-5; a weak D match, TRBD1 (5 bases). The CDR3 is 14 residues long. Per germline, CDR1 MNHNS and CDR2 SASEGT. Trimming cost V 8 bases and J 3 bases, with 14 bases left between them. Here the CDR3 reads CASRGTRANQPQHF. The CDR3 region has the DNA TGTGCCAGCCGTGGCACCAGGGCCAATCAGCCCCAGCATTTT.

The rearrangement joins TRBV5-1 to TRBJ1-1; 10 positions agree with TRBD1. Germline CDR1 SGHRS, CDR2 YFSETQ. This CDR3 has 15 residues. Losses at the gene ends were 0 bases for V and 4 bases for J; bases not matched to a gene: 3. This CDR3 is CASSLGDRGGTEAFF. The CDR3 DNA sequence: TGCGCCAGCAGCTTGGGGGACAGGGGAGGCACTGAAGCTTTCTTT.

This chain connects TRBV7-9 to TRBJ2-1; 9 bases match TRBD2. The V gene end was trimmed by 6 bases and the J gene end by 3 bases; junction bases not matched to a gene: 6. The germline CDR1 and CDR2 sequences are SEHNR and FQNEAQ (reference sequence). The CDR3 runs to 15 residues. The CDR3 reads CASSPGTSFYNEQFF. The CDR3 bases are TGTGCCAGCAGTCCCGGGACTAGCTTCTACAATGAGCAGTTCTTC.

The V gene is TRBV5-6, the J gene TRBJ1-1, with D maybe TRBD1 (6 bases). Per the germline V gene, CDR1 is SGHDT and CDR2 is YYEEEE. The CDR3 contains 12 residues. The germline V and J ends were trimmed by 1 base and 6 bases, with 7 bases remaining between them. In DNA form, the CDR3 reads TGTGCCAGCAGCTTGAAGGGGGCTGAAGCTTTCTTT. Residues: CASSLKGAEAFF.

The chain has TRBV29-1 and TRBJ2-7; 10 bases match TRBD2. The trim removed 3 bases at V and 5 bases at J, leaving 4 bases unmatched. The CDR3 sequence is 13 residues long. CDR1 is SQVTM, CDR2 ANQGSEA, per germline. In DNA, the CDR3 is TGCAGCGTTGAGTCTAGCGGGAGCCACGAGCAGTACTTC. Its protein is CSVESSGSHEQYF.